The source of this T cell receptor beta chain is a study of T cells in Graves' hyperthyroidism and ophthalmopathy. Study conclusions and caveats: In the analysis, a 13 V-J model separated ophthalmopathy from stable hyperthyroidism.

The CDR3 regions of TCR beta were amplified from RNA transcripts. A first-round RT-PCR of the TCR CDR3 used the HTBI primer set. A single record per CDR3 protein comes from TCRdb applying MiXCR to the multiplex PCR reads. The table lists roughly 570,000 distinct CDR3 sequences, under 60% of them singletons, with around 8% in the top ten. The trim removed 7 bases at V and 3 bases at J, leaving 10 bases unmatched. The CDR3 length is 15 residues. In germline, CDR1 is MNHEY, CDR2 SVGAGI. This clonotype occurred many times. The antigen is not known. Sequencing was done on a sample of peripheral blood or thyroid tissue (not recorded which). This receptor was obtained from a woman between 18 and 29 years old with Graves' hyperthyroidism. The chain uses TRBV6-5 and TRBJ1-2, with TRBD1 matching 8 bases. The CDR3 loop reads CASMGFRGPDYGYTF. Here the CDR3 DNA reads TGTGCCAGCATGGGGTTCAGGGGGCCAGACTATGGCTACACCTTC.